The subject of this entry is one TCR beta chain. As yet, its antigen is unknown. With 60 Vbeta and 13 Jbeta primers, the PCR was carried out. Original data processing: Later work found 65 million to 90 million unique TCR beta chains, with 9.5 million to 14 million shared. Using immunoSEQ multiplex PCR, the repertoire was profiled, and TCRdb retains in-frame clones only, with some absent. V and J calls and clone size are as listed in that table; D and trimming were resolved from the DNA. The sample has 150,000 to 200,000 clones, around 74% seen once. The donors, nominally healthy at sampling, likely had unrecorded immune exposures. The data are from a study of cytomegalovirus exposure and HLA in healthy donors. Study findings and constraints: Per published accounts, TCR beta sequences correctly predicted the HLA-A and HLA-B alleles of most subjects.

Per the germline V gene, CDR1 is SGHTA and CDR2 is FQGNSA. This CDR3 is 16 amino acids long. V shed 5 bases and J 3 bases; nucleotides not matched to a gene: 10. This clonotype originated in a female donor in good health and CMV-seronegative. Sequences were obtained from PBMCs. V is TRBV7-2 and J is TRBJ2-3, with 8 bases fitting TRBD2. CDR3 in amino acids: CASSVSTGGPTDTQYF. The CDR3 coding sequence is TGTGCCAGCAGCGTTTCAACGGGGGGGCCAACAGATACGCAGTATTTT.